The 25 T cell receptor beta chains listed next were all sequenced from one sample in a study of cytomegalovirus exposure and HLA in healthy donors. With 60 Vbeta and 13 Jbeta primers, the PCR was carried out. Profiled with immunoSEQ multiplex PCR; TCRdb holds only in-frame clones, not every one. This repertoire shows around 120,000 clones, roughly 80% found once; its top ten account for 30%. Sample: PBMCs. These receptor sequences come from a man in his 60s in good health and CMV-seropositive.

V is TRBV10-2 and J is TRBJ2-3, with a weak D call TRBD2 (7 bases). Between the trimmed V and J ends, which lost 2 bases and 1 base, there was a span of 10 bases. This CDR3 is 15 amino acids long. Germline values: CDR1 WSHSY, CDR2 SAAADI. Here the CDR3 DNA reads TGCGCCAGCAGTGAGGGGAGGGGGGGCACAGATACGCAGTATTTT. It translates to CASSEGRGGTDTQYF.

The chain links TRBV7-9 to TRBJ2-5; D might be TRBD1 (6 bases). The V end lost 1 base, the J end lost 1 base, and 13 bases lay between the germline ends. This CDR3 is built from 16 residues. Per germline, CDR1 SEHNR and CDR2 FQNEAQ (reference sequence). The CDR3 protein is CASSLVATGSQETQYF. In DNA form, the CDR3 reads TGTGCCAGCAGCTTAGTGGCTACAGGGTCCCAAGAGACCCAGTACTTC. Based on the CDR3 plus reference TRBV7-9 and TRBJ2-5, the full variable domain is DTGVSQNPRHKITKRGQNVTFRCDPISEHNRLYWYRQTLGQGPEFLTYFQNEAQLEKSRLLSDRFSAERPKGSFSTLEIQRTEQGDSAMYLCASSLVATGSQETQYFGPGTRLLVL.

V gene TRBV6-1 combines with J gene TRBJ2-7, with 8 bases matching TRBD1. Unmatched junction bases numbered 1, after V lost 5 bases and J lost 4 bases. Looked up from germline, CDR1 is MNHNS and CDR2 is SASEGT. The CDR3 consists of 12 residues. The chain's CDR3 is CASSWTGYEQYF. Written as DNA, the CDR3 is TGTGCCAGCAGTTGGACAGGGTACGAGCAGTACTTC.

The CDR3 DNA sequence: TGTGCCAGCAGTGCCGAGGTGGCTAGCTACGAGCAGTACTTC. Amino acids: CASSAEVASYEQYF. The V call is TRBV2, the J call TRBJ2-7; no clear D gene. V lost 4 bases, J lost 3 bases, and 13 bases lay in between. Germline-derived CDR1 and CDR2 are SNHLY and FYNNEI. The CDR3 is 14 amino acids.

On this clone itself: The identical CDR3 is also encoded by other nucleotide sequences in the sample. The chain joins TRBV18 to TRBJ2-7; 8 nucleotides line up with TRBD1. Trimming took 3 bases from V and 2 from J; bases not matched to a gene: 3. CDR1 KGHSH and CDR2 LQKENI come from the germline V gene. The CDR3 extends over 14 amino acids. For the CDR3, the DNA is TGTGCCAGCTCACCCGGACAGGGAGCCTACGAGCAGTACTTC. It specifies CASSPGQGAYEQYF.

The chain is built from TRBV7-2 and TRBJ2-2; tentatively, D is TRBD1 (5 bases). V lost 1 base and J lost 1, with 10 bases in between. Germline CDR1 reads SGHTA; CDR2 reads FQGNSA. The CDR3 has 16 residues. The CDR3 protein is CASSLVGPGNTGELFF. DNA for the CDR3: TGTGCCAGCAGCTTAGTGGGGCCAGGGAACACCGGGGAGCTGTTTTTT.

The V and J genes are TRBV7-8 and TRBJ1-2; D is unclear. Germline-derived CDR1 and CDR2 are SGHVS and FQNEAQ. CDR3 length: 13 residues. V gave up 5 bases and J gave up 6 bases, with 13 bases separating them. The CDR3 loop is CASSNPFFDGYTF. CDR3 coding DNA: TGTGCCAGCAGCAATCCTTTCTTCGATGGCTACACCTTC. Based on the CDR3 plus reference TRBV7-8 and TRBJ1-2, the full variable domain is GAGVSQSPRYKVAKRGQDVALRCDPISGHVSLFWYQQALGQGPEFLTYFQNEAQLDKSGLPSDRFFAERPEGSVSTLKIQRTQQEDSAVYLCASSNPFFDGYTFGSGTRLTVV.

This chain joins TRBV4-1 and TRBJ2-2; maybe TRBD1 (6 bases). Trimming took 1 base from V and 6 from J, leaving 12 bases between them. The CDR3 runs to 15 residues. In germline, CDR1 is MGHRA, CDR2 YSYEKL. The CDR3 region has the DNA TGCGCCAGCAGCCAAGGGAGGACAGTCGCCGGGGAGCTGTTTTTT. The encoded protein is CASSQGRTVAGELFF.

The chain employs TRBV6-5 and TRBJ2-7; D is unclear. This CDR3 spans 13 amino acids. V lost 0 bases, J lost 2 bases, and 5 bases lay in between. CDR1 and CDR2 (germline): MNHEY, SVGAGI. In DNA form, the CDR3 reads TGTGCCAGCAGTTACTCTCAGGCCTACGAGCAGTACTTC. This sequence encodes CASSYSQAYEQYF.

V and J are TRBV6-1 and TRBJ2-3; 12 bases agree with TRBD2. V lost 7 bases, J lost 6 bases, and 5 bases stayed unmatched. CDR1 is MNHNS and CDR2 is SASEGT in the germline V gene. This CDR3 has 14 amino acids. CDR3 loop: CASTTSGSSDTQYF. The CDR3 region has the DNA TGTGCCAGCACGACTAGCGGGAGCTCGGATACGCAGTATTTT.

This clone appeared a single time. This chain joins TRBV25-1 and TRBJ1-4, with D hard to call. The germline V gene has CDR1 MGHDK and CDR2 SYGVNS. V was shortened by 7 bases and J by 3 bases, with 15 bases between the two germline ends. The CDR3 is 15 amino acids. The CDR3 DNA reads as TGTGCCAGCACCGGAACGCGCGGGGCTAATGAAAAACTGTTTTTT. Translating it yields CASTGTRGANEKLFF.

The chain joins TRBV18 to TRBJ2-5; the D gene is possibly TRBD2 (5 bases). The J call may be wrong; the DNA end is better matched by TRBJ2-7. Looked up from germline, CDR1 is KGHSH and CDR2 is LQKENI. The CDR3 runs 15 residues. CDR3 region: CASSPSGRDSYEQYF. Here the CDR3 DNA reads TGTGCCAGCTCACCTTCTGGCCGGGACTCCTACGAGCAGTACTTC.

This clone was recorded once. This sequence joins TRBV28 and TRBJ2-7, with TRBD2 matching 9 bases. CDR1 is MDHEN, CDR2 SYDVKM, per germline. The V and J ends lost 4 bases and 4 bases, in that order; junction bases with no gene match: 8. CDR3 length: 15 amino acids. The CDR3 region has the DNA TGTGCCAGCAGTTCCCCGGGACTAGCAGTTTACGAGCAGTACTTC. Protein: CASSSPGLAVYEQYF.

The rearrangement uses TRBV2 and TRBJ2-3; 10 nucleotides match TRBD2. With V trimmed by 6 bases and J by 1 base, 4 bases remained unmatched. CDR3 length: 15 amino acids. Germline V gene data show CDR1 as SNHLY and CDR2 as FYNNEI. The CDR3 region is CASRTGTSGTDTQYF. CDR3 DNA: TGTGCCAGCAGAACCGGGACTAGCGGCACAGATACGCAGTATTTT.

CDR3 in amino acids: CASSVGGQNNSPLHF. DNA of the CDR3: TGTGCCAGCAGCGTAGGGGGGCAGAATAATTCACCCCTCCACTTT. The V call is TRBV9, the J call TRBJ1-6; D perhaps matches TRBD1 (6 bases). The CDR3 runs to 15 residues. Trimming took off 0 bases at V and 5 bases at J, with 9 bases between the two ends. Germline values: CDR1 SGDLS, CDR2 YYNGEE.

Regarding this clone: No conserved phenylalanine or tryptophan is present at the end of the CDR3, so a read error is the likely explanation. The V and J genes are TRBV9 and TRBJ2-7; D unclear. Germline V lookup: CDR1 SGDLS, CDR2 YYNGEE. The CDR3 runs 13 residues. V lost 0 bases, J lost 9 bases, and 13 bases lay in between. The CDR3 loop reads CASSVDGTLMQYL. The DNA of the CDR3 is TGTGCCAGCAGCGTAGATGGCACATTAATGCAGTACCTC.

The chain recombines TRBV10-2 with TRBJ1-2; D is undetermined. Per the germline V gene, CDR1 is WSHSY and CDR2 is SAAADI. Trimming pared 0 bases from V and 4 bases from J, leaving 6 bases between. The CDR3 consists of 13 residues. The CDR3 DNA is TGCGCCAGCAGTGAGTCCAGATTCTATGGCTACACCTTC. As protein: CASSESRFYGYTF.

The chain uses TRBV28 and TRBJ1-2, with 8 bases fitting TRBD1. The CDR3 covers 13 residues. V gave up 2 bases and J gave up 5 bases; unmatched junction bases: 1. CDR1 and CDR2 from the germline V gene are MDHEN and SYDVKM. CDR3 in amino acids: CASSLRQGYGYTF. CDR3 coding DNA: TGTGCCAGCAGTTTACGACAGGGGTATGGCTACACCTTC.

This clone was seen once. This chain uses TRBV28 with TRBJ2-1; 9 bases line up with TRBD2. V gave up 6 bases and J gave up 8 bases; unmatched junction bases: 8. CDR1 MDHEN and CDR2 SYDVKM come from the germline V gene. CDR3 length: 14 amino acids. CDR3 DNA sequence: TGTGCCAGCAGCGGATTAGCGGGAGACGATGAGCAGTTCTTC. Amino acids: CASSGLAGDDEQFF.

This clone turned up a few times. The DNA of the CDR3 is TGTGCCAGCAGTTTCCCAGGGGCCTACTCCTACGAGCAGTACTTC. It encodes CASSFPGAYSYEQYF. The V call is TRBV28, the J call TRBJ2-7, with a possible D match to TRBD1 (6 bases). V lost 3 bases, J lost 0 bases, and 12 bases lay in between. The V gene's germline CDR1 is MDHEN and CDR2 SYDVKM. The CDR3 covers 15 residues.

V is TRBV25-1 and J is TRBJ1-1; the D gene is possibly TRBD1 (6 bases). Trimming stripped 2 bases from V and 4 bases from J, with 17 bases between. The V gene's germline CDR1 is MGHDK and CDR2 SYGVNS. The CDR3 totals 16 residues. The CDR3 DNA is TGTGCCAGCAGTGAAGGGGGCTTGGGTTTTAGCACTGAAGCTTTCTTT. Protein: CASSEGGLGFSTEAFF.

V and J are TRBV10-3 and TRBJ1-1, with D perhaps matching TRBD1 (6 bases). This CDR3 spans 15 amino acids. Trimming shortened V by 2 bases and J by 3 bases, and 13 bases separated the two germline ends. Germline assignment: CDR1 ENHRY and CDR2 SYGVKD. CDR3 DNA sequence: TGTGCCATCAGTGAGACCCGGAAGGGGGACACTGAAGCTTTCTTT. It encodes CAISETRKGDTEAFF.

This chain links TRBV6-5 with TRBJ1-6; D remains unclear. The CDR3 loop spans 13 amino acids. V lost 6 bases and J lost 3, with 6 bases in between. CDR1 and CDR2 (germline): MNHEY, SVGAGI. Written as DNA, the CDR3 is TGTGCCAGCAGCCAGGACTATAATTCACCCCTCCACTTT. Translated: CASSQDYNSPLHF.

This sequence joins TRBV2 and TRBJ1-4; TRBD1 might be the D (6 bases). The CDR3 loop spans 14 amino acids. Per the germline V gene, CDR1 is SNHLY and CDR2 is FYNNEI. The V and J ends lost 6 bases and 8 bases respectively, with 16 bases between them. The DNA for the CDR3 is TGTGCCAGCAGCACAGGGATTTGGGGGGAAAAACTGTTTTTT. Its protein product is CASSTGIWGEKLFF.

This clone was seen just once. V and J are TRBV5-1 and TRBJ2-1; 11 positions agree with TRBD2. Trimming took 4 bases from V and 7 from J; bases not matched to a gene: 10. Looked up from germline, CDR1 is SGHRS and CDR2 is YFSETQ. This CDR3 is built from 16 residues. The CDR3 DNA sequence: TGCGCCAGCAGCCAGTTACTAGCGGGAGCCTCAAATGAGCAGTTCTTC. Residues: CASSQLLAGASNEQFF.